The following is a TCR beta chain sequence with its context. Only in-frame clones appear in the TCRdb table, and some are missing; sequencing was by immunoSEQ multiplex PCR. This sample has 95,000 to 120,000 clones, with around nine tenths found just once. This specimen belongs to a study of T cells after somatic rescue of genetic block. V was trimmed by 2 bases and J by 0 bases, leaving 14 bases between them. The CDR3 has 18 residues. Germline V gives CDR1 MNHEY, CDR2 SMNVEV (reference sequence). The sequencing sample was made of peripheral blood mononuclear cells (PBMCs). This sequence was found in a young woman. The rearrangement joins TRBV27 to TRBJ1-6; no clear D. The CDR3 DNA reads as TGTGCCAGCAGTTTAATAGGCCCGCGAAGCTCCTATAATTCACCCCTCCACTTT. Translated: CASSLIGPRSSYNSPLHF.